These T cell receptor beta chains were read from a single sample in a study of T cell repertoires in cytomegalovirus infection. For these receptors, no antigen is known. TCRdb re-called the reads with MiXCR, one entry per CDR3 protein. Altogether around 750,000 distinct CDR3 sequences are present, roughly 33% being singletons, with the ten largest covering 9.5% to 15%. This specimen consisted of cultured CD8+ T cells from PBMCs, obtained from culture after CMV antigen stimulation. Every receptor here comes from a human donor in good health (CMV status not recorded). Some clones in this sample may be carry-over from other donors' samples. Each CDR3 is given with its conserved first and last residue. The D gene is left open where the match is weak. Not every row has a clone size; where given, it reads once, few, many or a size class.

v_call,clone_size,j_call,d_call,cdr3_aa,cdr3_nt
TRBV6-5,.,TRBJ1-1,.,CASSHRAPIHLNTEAFF,TGTGCCAGCAGTCACAGGGCCCCGATACACTTGAACACTGAAGCTTTCTTT
TRBV7-8,.,TRBJ1-2,.,CASSWRTVNYGYTF,TGTGCCAGCAGCTGGCGGACAGTCAATTATGGCTACACCTTC
TRBV28,many,TRBJ1-1,TRBD1,CASSSHRGRTEAFF,TGTGCCAGCAGTTCCCACAGGGGGCGGACTGAAGCTTTCTTT
TRBV11-2,few,TRBJ2-1,.,CASSLWTAGNEQFF,TGTGCCAGCAGCCTGTGGACCGCCGGCAATGAGCAGTTCTTC
TRBV5-6,.,TRBJ1-4,.,CASSLEGMEEKLFF,TGTGCCAGCAGCTTGGAAGGGATGGAAGAAAAACTGTTTTTT
TRBV7-2,many,TRBJ2-5,.,CASSLEIGRKETQYF,TGTGCCAGCAGCTTAGAAATTGGCAGGAAAGAGACCCAGTACTTC
TRBV6-1,few,TRBJ1-1,.,CASRAKGGTEAFF,TGTGCCAGCCGAGCCAAAGGGGGCACTGAAGCTTTCTTT
TRBV6-4,.,TRBJ2-3,TRBD2,CASSDWDSGGAARSTDTQYF,TGTGCCAGCAGTGACTGGGATAGCGGGGGGGCCGCTCGTAGCACAGATACGCAGTATTTT
TRBV12-3/TRBV12-4,many,TRBJ2-1,.,CASSSPADEQFF,TGTGCCAGCAGTTCCCCTGCGGATGAGCAGTTCTTC
TRBV19,few,TRBJ1-5,TRBD1,CASSVAGGNQPQHF,TGTGCCAGTAGTGTGGCAGGGGGAAATCAGCCCCAGCATTTT
TRBV28,few,TRBJ1-2,.,CASSFLSDTNYGYTF,TGTGCCAGCAGTTTTCTGTCGGATACTAACTATGGCTACACCTTC
TRBV27,.,TRBJ2-5,.,CASSPQRRGETQYF,TGTGCCAGCAGTCCTCAAAGGAGGGGAGAGACCCAGTACTTC
TRBV3-1,.,TRBJ2-1,.,CASSPSPSAPYNEQFF,TGTGCCAGCAGCCCGTCCCCTAGCGCCCCCTACAATGAGCAGTTCTTC
TRBV6-1,few,TRBJ1-5,.,CASSEWALNNQPQHF,TGTGCCAGCAGTGAATGGGCCCTTAACAATCAGCCCCAGCATTTT
TRBV7-8,.,TRBJ1-1,.,CASSNLQGTLLAFF,TGTGCCAGCAGCAATTTACAGGGTACCCTTTTAGCTTTCTTT
TRBV10-1,.,TRBJ2-3,.,CASSEDTRRDTQYF,TGCGCCAGCAGTGAAGACACACGAAGGGATACGCAGTATTTT
TRBV6-2/TRBV6-3,.,TRBJ1-5,.,CASSYLGFQPQHF,TGTGCCAGCAGTTACTTGGGGTTTCAGCCCCAGCATTTT
TRBV20-1,.,TRBJ2-1,TRBD2,CSARDLLAGALFSYNEQFF,TGCAGTGCTAGAGATCTTCTAGCGGGGGCCCTCTTCTCCTACAATGAGCAGTTCTTC
TRBV7-9,many,TRBJ1-2,.,CASSSMRDFNYGYTF,TGTGCCAGCAGCTCCATGAGGGATTTTAACTATGGCTACACCTTC
TRBV6-5,few,TRBJ1-2,TRBD1,CAISYGGEGAHGYTF,TGTGCCATCAGTTATGGAGGGGAGGGGGCGCACGGCTACACCTTC
TRBV27,.,TRBJ2-5,TRBD1,CASSSWTGGAGETQYF,TGTGCCAGCAGTTCCTGGACAGGGGGCGCGGGGGAGACCCAGTACTTC
TRBV4-1,once,TRBJ1-2,TRBD1,CASSQVGTGNYGYTF,TGCGCCAGCAGCCAAGTTGGGACAGGGAACTATGGCTACACCTTC
TRBV28,.,TRBJ1-6,.,CASSLWGGKDSPLHF,TGTGCCAGCAGTTTATGGGGCGGGAAGGATTCACCCCTCCACTTT
TRBV6-5,.,TRBJ2-7,TRBD1,CASSYNPIGTGGIYEQYF,TGTGCCAGCAGTTATAACCCAATAGGGACAGGGGGAATCTACGAGCAGTACTTC
TRBV7-9,many,TRBJ2-1,.,CATTAAGAIFNEQFF,TGTGCCACCACCGCGGCGGGGGCAATTTTTAATGAGCAGTTCTTC
TRBV6-5,.,TRBJ1-1,TRBD1,CATGTVITEAFF,TGTGCCACCGGGACAGTCATCACTGAAGCTTTCTTT
TRBV9,.,TRBJ1-2,.,CASSVAGYGYTF,TGTGCCAGCAGCGTAGCCGGCTATGGCTACACCTTC
TRBV6-5,.,TRBJ2-2,.,CASSYSSSGELFF,TGTGCCAGCAGTTACTCGTCATCCGGGGAGCTGTTTTTT
TRBV28,few,TRBJ1-2,.,CASSSPSQGSNYGYTF,TGTGCCAGCAGTTCTCCTTCCCAGGGCTCTAACTATGGCTACACCTTC
TRBV7-6,many,TRBJ2-3,.,CASSAQTVTFTDTQYF,TGTGCCAGCAGCGCTCAGACGGTCACCTTCACAGATACGCAGTATTTT
TRBV11-2,.,TRBJ2-5,TRBD2,CASSSAGGGAETQYF,TGTGCCAGCAGCTCTGCCGGGGGGGGGGCAGAGACCCAGTACTTC
TRBV20-1,.,TRBJ2-7,.,CSARGTESSYEQYF,TGCAGTGCTAGAGGGACAGAGAGTTCCTACGAGCAGTACTTC
TRBV20-1,.,TRBJ2-3,.,CSARELGESTDTQYF,TGCAGTGCTAGAGAACTCGGGGAGAGCACAGATACGCAGTATTTT
TRBV20-1,.,TRBJ2-3,TRBD2,CSASAGGAADTQYF,TGCAGTGCTAGTGCGGGAGGAGCTGCAGATACGCAGTATTTT
TRBV24-1,.,TRBJ1-1,.,CATSGGGFNTEAFF,TGTGCCACCAGTGGGGGAGGCTTTAACACTGAAGCTTTCTTT
TRBV7-9,.,TRBJ2-3,.,CASSSGTGWQYF,TGTGCCAGCAGCTCCGGGACGGGGTGGCAGTATTTT
TRBV27,few,TRBJ1-5,.,CASSALGGGNQPQHF,TGTGCCAGCAGTGCCCTGGGGGGGGGCAATCAGCCCCAGCATTTT
TRBV5-1,.,TRBJ2-1,.,CASSLAGGGPRNEQFF,TGCGCCAGCAGCTTGGCTGGGGGGGGCCCTAGGAATGAGCAGTTCTTC
TRBV19,.,TRBJ2-7,.,CASSIVGREQYF,TGTGCCAGTAGTATTGTGGGACGCGAGCAGTACTTC
TRBV7-9,.,TRBJ2-7,.,CASTPPLRGSYEQYF,TGTGCCAGCACCCCGCCCCTGAGGGGCTCCTACGAGCAGTACTTC
TRBV12-3/TRBV12-4,.,TRBJ2-5,.,CASSPLPARETQYF,TGTGCCAGCAGTCCCCTCCCGGCCCGCGAGACCCAGTACTTC
TRBV20-1,.,TRBJ1-3,.,CSARPLSSSGNTIYF,TGCAGTGCTAGACCCCTCTCAAGCTCTGGAAACACCATATATTTT
TRBV15,.,TRBJ1-1,.,CAVSGNRAEAFF,TGCGCTGTCAGCGGGAACCGGGCTGAAGCTTTCTTT
TRBV10-2,.,TRBJ1-5,TRBD1,CASRTTGDRNQPQHF,TGCGCCAGCAGGACGACAGGGGATAGGAATCAGCCCCAGCATTTT
TRBV6-1,few,TRBJ1-5,.,CASRVTYSNQPQHF,TGTGCCAGCAGGGTCACTTATAGCAATCAGCCCCAGCATTTT
TRBV5-4,few,TRBJ1-6,.,CASSLGGVTYNSPLHF,TGTGCCAGCAGCTTGGGCGGGGTAACCTATAATTCACCCCTCCACTTT
TRBV28,.,TRBJ2-2,TRBD1,CASLPGTGETGELFF,TGTGCCAGCCTCCCCGGGACAGGAGAGACCGGGGAGCTGTTTTTT
TRBV19,few,TRBJ1-5,TRBD1,CASGGTGNQPQHF,TGTGCCAGTGGAGGGACAGGCAATCAGCCCCAGCATTTT
TRBV7-9,.,TRBJ2-5,.,CASSTRDTLQETQYF,TGTGCCAGCAGCACCCGGGACACCCTCCAAGAGACCCAGTACTTC
TRBV7-6,.,TRBJ1-4,.,CASSPAAGAGEKLFF,TGTGCTAGCAGCCCCGCGGCAGGGGCAGGTGAAAAACTGTTTTTT
TRBV7-9,many,TRBJ2-2,.,CASSLQGAAGELFF,TGTGCCAGCAGCTTACAAGGGGCGGCTGGGGAGCTGTTTTTT
TRBV12-3/TRBV12-4,once,TRBJ2-1,.,CASKPNTALGSDEQFF,TGTGCCAGCAAACCGAATACAGCCTTGGGGTCCGATGAGCAGTTCTTC
TRBV10-3,few,TRBJ1-1,.,CAISESLPDMNTEAFF,TGTGCCATCAGTGAGTCGCTCCCAGACATGAACACTGAAGCTTTCTTT